This TCR beta chain appears in the sequencing data of a study of cytomegalovirus exposure and HLA in healthy donors. Concerning this clone: Its matching antigen is unknown.

Whole-study results and caveats: According to the study, 160 or so TCR beta chains were cytomegalovirus-associated.

The method was immunoSEQ multiplex PCR; TCRdb's version includes in-frame clones alone and lacks a portion of them. The sample contains 65,000 or so clones, 92% of which appear only once. The germline V gene has CDR1 MNHEY and CDR2 SVGAGI. The ends lost 4 bases at V and 8 bases at J; junction bases unmatched: 6. The CDR3 contains 13 residues. The source material was PBMCs. The sequence derives from a woman aged 18 to 35 in good health and CMV-seronegative. The chain has TRBV6-5 and TRBJ2-3; 7 nucleotides agree with TRBD1. The CDR3 loop reads CASSSGTASTQYF. CDR3 nucleotide sequence: TGTGCCAGCAGTTCCGGGACAGCAAGTACGCAGTATTTT.